This T cell receptor beta chain stems from a study of blood T cells in healthy people across ages (dated by TCRdb to 2015 to 2017). Broadly, across the study: In model experiments, template switching captured roughly one uniquely barcoded TCR beta cDNA molecule for every two T cells. Using the same blood draw, the study looked at two additional independent replicas of 1 million unique cDNA reads for two donors, one aged 18 to 29 and the other aged 80 or older. To track age-related changes in TCR beta repertoire diversity, the study relied on deep sequencing normalized with unique cDNA molecular identifiers. The donors were divided into four age groups: young (average around 15 years), middle-aged (about 39), aged (approximately 59) and long-lived (approximately 74). To avoid experimental bias, donors of different ages were spread randomly across the sequencing lanes. The paper's findings and limits, for the study overall: Donor CMV infection status was unknown, potentially confounding age-related changes in expanded clonotypes. Total diversity estimates from one million sequenced T cells were considered lower bounds and underestimates. Observed TCR beta diversity per million T cells fell roughly linearly with age, and a significant reduction was already apparent by age approximately 41. Conclusive comparison of naive and antigen-experienced compartments was prevented by the profiling of bulk unsorted PBMCs. Compared with the aged group, the long-lived group had more naive CD4+ T cells, fewer expanded clones and increased TCR diversity, a pattern suggesting age selection. There was a strong correlation between observed TCR beta diversity and the percentage of naive T cells measured by flow cytometry.

A note on this clonotype: There is no known antigen for this receptor. Its ends do not fully match the called genes, so a read error is possible.

Libraries were constructed by 5' RACE. The listed sequencing device is Illumina HiSeq 2500. A second PCR of roughly 7 to 11 cycles was run with a J-beta primer mix and a sample-barcoded 5' primer. Each TCR beta cDNA molecule received a unique molecular identifier from a template-switch 5' adaptor carrying 12 random nucleotides. Each sample yielded at least 2.5 million CDR3-containing paired-end reads. The Mint cDNA synthesis kit, primed by a TRBC-specific oligonucleotide, was used to synthesize first-strand cDNA from all RNA. Following uracil-DNA glycosylase treatment, all cDNA underwent a first 18-cycle PCR with the universal primers M1SS and BC2_uni_R. Turning to the authors' computational methods: For normalization, 1 million high-quality reads were randomly selected from each sample, with every read carrying a distinct molecular identifier. Reads with shared molecular identifiers were discarded instead of being binned into consensus sequences. CDR3 identification, clonotype clustering and error correction used MiTCR with a Q25 quality threshold and the strictest error-elimination algorithm. A nonparametric unseen species model using Euler transformation provided a lower-bound estimate of total TCR beta diversity. Starting from the raw public reads, TCRdb applied fastp trimming at Q25, assembled clones with MiXCR and retained in-frame beta chains. CDR3 protein duplicates are merged, each entry listing the most common genes and DNA. The V and J calls were not made by the authors but by TCRdb's processing. The sample yields around 1.5 million distinct CDR3 sequences; around 55% were counted once. The leading ten clones occupy 6.5% to 8.5% of the sample.

Reading the germline V gene gives CDR1 SGHTA and CDR2 FQGNSA. Reading from cysteine to phenylalanine, the CDR3 counts 13 amino acids. The CDR3 DNA has 39 bases and is translated from base 1. The approximately 41 donors, aged about 6 to 95 years, were systemically healthy Caucasian individuals from Russia. Each donor gave 8 to 10 milliliters of peripheral blood, drawn into EDTA-treated Vacutainer tubes. Ficoll-Paque density-gradient centrifugation was used to isolate PBMCs, with at least 6.5 million per sample. Total RNA was extracted from PBMCs with Trizol reagent, with at least 6 micrograms obtained per sample. For every donor, an aliquot of PBMCs went through flow cytometry to measure the percentages of naive CD45RAhigh/CD27high T cells.

The chain links TRBV7-2 with TRBJ2-3; the D gene cannot be resolved reliably. This receptor was identified in a man aged 18 to 29 in good health. Source material: blood. The CDR3 corresponds to CASSLGSRDKQYF. The DNA sequence follows: TGTGCCAGCAGCTTAGGATCCCGAGATAAGCAGTATTTT.